Shown below are 3 T cell receptor beta chains from a single sample sequenced in a study of blood T cell repertoires in COVID-19. Clones were read by immunoSEQ multiplex PCR, and TCRdb kept only the in-frame ones, dropping some. Altogether about 190,000 clones are present, around 88% being singletons, with the ten largest covering less than 3.5%. The sequencing sample was made of peripheral blood. The source is a man aged 50 to 59 with active or convalescent COVID-19.

The CDR3 loop is CASSYDRSGNTEAFF. The CDR3, as DNA: TGTGCCAGCAGTTACGACAGGTCGGGAAACACTGAAGCTTTCTTT. The rearrangement uses TRBV6-6 and TRBJ1-1, with a tentative D call TRBD1 (6 bases). V lost 2 bases, J lost 2 bases, and 12 bases lay in between. The germline CDR1 and CDR2 sequences are MNHNY and SVGAGI (reference sequence). The CDR3 spans 15 residues.

This chain uses TRBV10-1 with TRBJ2-3; unclear D gene. V lost 2 bases to trimming and J lost 6 bases, with 9 bases between them. From germline, CDR1 is WNHNN and CDR2 SYGVQD (reference sequence). The CDR3 loop spans 13 amino acids. CDR3 nucleotide sequence: TGCGCCAGCAGTGAGAATAGCTTTGATACGCAGTATTTT. As protein: CASSENSFDTQYF.

The chain is built from TRBV12-3 or TRBV12-4 and TRBJ1-2; D is ambiguous. V was pared by 5 bases and J by 4 bases, with 8 bases between. This CDR3 spans 12 amino acids. CDR3 in amino acids: CASSRGSYGYTF. The CDR3, as DNA: TGTGCCAGCAGTCGCGGAAGCTATGGCTACACCTTC.